This T cell receptor beta chain was obtained from a study of blood T cell repertoires in COVID-19. Source study methods: The authors estimated nucleated cell counts from reference gene primer amplification. Profiled with immunoSEQ multiplex PCR; TCRdb holds only in-frame clones, not every one. The V and J calls and clone size were taken over from that table, and D and trimming were inferred from the DNA. Among over 350,000 clones listed, around nine tenths were seen once. The length of the CDR3 is 16 residues. The V gene end was trimmed by 7 bases and the J gene end by 2 bases; junction bases not matched to a gene: 13. CDR1 GTSNPN and CDR2 SVGIG come from the germline V gene (reference sequence). Participant-reported clinical history was the basis for cohort assignment.

The sequence derives from a woman in her forties or fifties who had recovered from COVID-19. The chain is built from TRBV30 and TRBJ1-2; 10 bases line up with TRBD1. Sequenced sample: PBMCs or T cells enriched from blood (not recorded which). The CDR3 DNA follows: TGTGCCTCCCACCGACAGGGGGCGCAGGGGAACTATGGCTACACCTTC. Translation: CASHRQGAQGNYGYTF.